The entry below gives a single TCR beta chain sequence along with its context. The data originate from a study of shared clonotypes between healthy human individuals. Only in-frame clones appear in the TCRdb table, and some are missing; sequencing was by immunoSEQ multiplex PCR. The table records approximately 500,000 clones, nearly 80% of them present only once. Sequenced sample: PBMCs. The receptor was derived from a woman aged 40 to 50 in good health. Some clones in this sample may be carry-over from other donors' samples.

As DNA, the CDR3 is TGTGCCAGTAGTATGGGGTCCTTGGCAGGCACAGATACGCAGTATTTT. It yields the protein CASSMGSLAGTDTQYF. This chain uses TRBV19 with TRBJ2-3; D not resolved. V was cut by 3 bases and J by 1 base, with 14 bases left in between. The CDR3 length is 16 residues. The germline V gene has CDR1 LNHDA and CDR2 SQIVND (reference sequence).